This entry is about one TCR beta chain. The sample originates from a study of cytomegalovirus exposure and HLA in healthy donors. Using immunoSEQ multiplex PCR, the repertoire was profiled, and TCRdb retains in-frame clones only, with some absent. The sample lists 250,000 to 400,000 clones, roughly 90% occurring once. This CDR3 has 14 residues. The germline gives CDR1 MNHEY, CDR2 SMNVEV (reference sequence). The germline V and J ends were trimmed by 6 bases and 7 bases, with 17 bases remaining between them. Sample: PBMCs. The sequence was obtained from a man aged 25 to 40 in good health and CMV-seronegative. This chain joins TRBV27 and TRBJ2-3; the D gene is possibly TRBD1 (6 bases). This chain's CDR3 is CASRPDTGPNTQYF. The CDR3 DNA follows: TGTGCCAGCAGACCCGATACAGGGCCCAATACGCAGTATTTT.